Reported below is one TCR beta chain. This sample's treatment: randomized to nivolumab then ipilimumab (arm A) or the reverse (arm B). None of the patients previously received DNA-damaging chemotherapy. From thawed PBMCs, live CD3+CD8+ cells negative for CD19 and CD56 were sorted. The sample originates from a study of sequential checkpoint blockade in melanoma. Across the study: Arm A got nivolumab then ipilimumab; arm B the reverse, 1:1. After both sequences, patients received maintenance nivolumab.

Germline V gene data show CDR1 as SGHAT and CDR2 as FQNNGV. Trimming cost V 0 bases and J 2 bases; bases outside gene matches: 5. The CDR3 covers 16 residues. The repertoire was sequenced with immunoSEQ multiplex PCR; TCRdb's copy has only in-frame clones and lacks some. This sample carries some 3,300 clones, 55% to 70% of them seen once, and the ten largest clones take 73%. This TCR came from a human donor with melanoma. The specimen comprised CD8+ T cells sorted from blood (inferred from file names), sampled from a patient given nivolumab and ipilimumab in sequence. The V call is TRBV11-2, the J call TRBJ2-3; 7 bases align to TRBD1. CDR3 DNA: TGTGCCAGCAGCTTAGACGGGACAGTTTTCACAGATACGCAGTATTTT. Protein: CASSLDGTVFTDTQYF.